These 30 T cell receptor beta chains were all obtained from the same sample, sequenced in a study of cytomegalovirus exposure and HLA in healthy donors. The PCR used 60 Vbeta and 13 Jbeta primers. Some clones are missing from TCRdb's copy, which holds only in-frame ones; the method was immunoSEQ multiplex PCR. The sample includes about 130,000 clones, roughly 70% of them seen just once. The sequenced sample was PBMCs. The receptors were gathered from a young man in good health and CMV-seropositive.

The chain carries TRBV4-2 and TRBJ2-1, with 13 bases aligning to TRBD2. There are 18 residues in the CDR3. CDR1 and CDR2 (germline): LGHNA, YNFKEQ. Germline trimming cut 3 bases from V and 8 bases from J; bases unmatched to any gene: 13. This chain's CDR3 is CASSQRDWTSGSFYEQFF. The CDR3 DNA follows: TGTGCCAGCAGCCAGCGAGATTGGACTAGCGGGAGCTTTTATGAGCAGTTCTTC.

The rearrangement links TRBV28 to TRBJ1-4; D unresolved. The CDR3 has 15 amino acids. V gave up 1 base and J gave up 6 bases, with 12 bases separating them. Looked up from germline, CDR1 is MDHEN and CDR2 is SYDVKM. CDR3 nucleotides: TGTGCCAGCAGTTTATCCCCCTCACGGGATGAAAAACTGTTTTTT. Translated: CASSLSPSRDEKLFF.

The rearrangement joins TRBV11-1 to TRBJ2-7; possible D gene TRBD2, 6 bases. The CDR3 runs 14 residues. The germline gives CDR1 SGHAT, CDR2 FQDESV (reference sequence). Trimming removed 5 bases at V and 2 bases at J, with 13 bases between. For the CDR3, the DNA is TGTGCCAGCAGCCCCGGGAGCATCACCTACGAGCAGTACTTC. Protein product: CASSPGSITYEQYF.

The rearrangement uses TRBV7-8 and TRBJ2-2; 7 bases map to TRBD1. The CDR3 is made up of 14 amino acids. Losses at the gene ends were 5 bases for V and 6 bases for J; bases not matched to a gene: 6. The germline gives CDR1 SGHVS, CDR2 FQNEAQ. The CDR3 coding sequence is TGTGCCAGCAGCGTCTACAGGGGTCCCGGGGAGCTGTTTTTT. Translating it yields CASSVYRGPGELFF.

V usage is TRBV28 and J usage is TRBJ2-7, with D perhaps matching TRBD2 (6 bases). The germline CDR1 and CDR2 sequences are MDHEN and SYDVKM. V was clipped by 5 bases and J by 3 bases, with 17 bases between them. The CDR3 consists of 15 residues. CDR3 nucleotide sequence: TGTGCCAGCAGTGACAACCTCCGGGACTTCTACGAGCAGTACTTC. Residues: CASSDNLRDFYEQYF. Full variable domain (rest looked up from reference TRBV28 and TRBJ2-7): DVKVTQSSRYLVKRTGEKVFLECVQDMDHENMFWYRQDPGLGLRLIYFSYDVKMKEKGDIPEGYSVSREKKERFSLILESASTNQTSMYLCASSDNLRDFYEQYFGPGTRLTVT.

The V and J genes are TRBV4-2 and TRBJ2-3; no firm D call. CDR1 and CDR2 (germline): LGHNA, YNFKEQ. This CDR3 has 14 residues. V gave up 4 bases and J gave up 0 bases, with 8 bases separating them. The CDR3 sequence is CASSPRPSTDTQYF. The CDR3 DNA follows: TGTGCCAGCAGCCCGCGGCCTAGCACAGATACGCAGTATTTT.

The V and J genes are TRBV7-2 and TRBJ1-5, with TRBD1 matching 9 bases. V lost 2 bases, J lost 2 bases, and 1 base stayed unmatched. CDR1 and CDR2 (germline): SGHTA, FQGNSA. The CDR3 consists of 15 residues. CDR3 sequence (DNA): TGTGCCAGCAGCTTAACAGGGGGCCGCAATCAGCCCCAGCATTTT. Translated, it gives CASSLTGGRNQPQHF.

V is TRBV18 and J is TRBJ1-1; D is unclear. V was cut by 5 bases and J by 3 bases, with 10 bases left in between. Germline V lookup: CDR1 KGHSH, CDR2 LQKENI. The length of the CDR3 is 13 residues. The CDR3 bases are TGTGCCAGCTCAACTAAAGAAGACACTGAAGCTTTCTTT. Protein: CASSTKEDTEAFF.

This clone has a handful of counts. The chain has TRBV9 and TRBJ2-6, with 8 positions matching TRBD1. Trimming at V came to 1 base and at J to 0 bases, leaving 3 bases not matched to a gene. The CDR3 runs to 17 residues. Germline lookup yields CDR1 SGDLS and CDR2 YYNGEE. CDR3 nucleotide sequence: TGTGCCAGCAGCGTATCAGGGGGCCCCTCTGGGGCCAACGTCCTGACTTTC. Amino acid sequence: CASSVSGGPSGANVLTF.

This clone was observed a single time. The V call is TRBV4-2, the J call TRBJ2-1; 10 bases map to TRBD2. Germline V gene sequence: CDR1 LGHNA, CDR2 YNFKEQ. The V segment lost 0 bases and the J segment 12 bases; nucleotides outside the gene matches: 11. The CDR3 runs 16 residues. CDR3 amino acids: CASSQDMASGRGLQFF. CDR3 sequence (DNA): TGTGCCAGCAGCCAAGATATGGCTAGCGGGAGAGGTTTGCAGTTCTTC.

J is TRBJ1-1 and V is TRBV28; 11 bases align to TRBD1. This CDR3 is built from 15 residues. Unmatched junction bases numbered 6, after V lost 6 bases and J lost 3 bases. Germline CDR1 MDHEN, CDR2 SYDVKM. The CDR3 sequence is CASRTLGQGDTEAFF. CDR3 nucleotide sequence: TGTGCCAGCAGAACCCTGGGACAGGGGGACACTGAAGCTTTCTTT. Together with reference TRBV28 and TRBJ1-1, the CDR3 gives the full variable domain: DVKVTQSSRYLVKRTGEKVFLECVQDMDHENMFWYRQDPGLGLRLIYFSYDVKMKEKGDIPEGYSVSREKKERFSLILESASTNQTSMYLCASRTLGQGDTEAFFGQGTRLTVV.

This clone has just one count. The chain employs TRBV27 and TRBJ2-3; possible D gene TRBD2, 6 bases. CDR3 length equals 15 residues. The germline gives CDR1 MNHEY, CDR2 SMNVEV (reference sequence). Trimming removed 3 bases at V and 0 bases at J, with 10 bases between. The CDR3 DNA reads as TGTGCCAGCAGTTTGTCGGGACTCAGCACAGATACGCAGTATTTT. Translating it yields CASSLSGLSTDTQYF.

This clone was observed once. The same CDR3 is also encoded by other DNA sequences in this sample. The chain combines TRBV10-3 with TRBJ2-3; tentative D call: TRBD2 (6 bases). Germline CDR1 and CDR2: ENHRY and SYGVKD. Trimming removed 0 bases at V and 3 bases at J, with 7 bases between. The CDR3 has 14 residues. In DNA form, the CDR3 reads TGTGCCATCAGTGAGTCGGGGGGTACAGATACGCAGTATTTT. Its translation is CAISESGGTDTQYF.

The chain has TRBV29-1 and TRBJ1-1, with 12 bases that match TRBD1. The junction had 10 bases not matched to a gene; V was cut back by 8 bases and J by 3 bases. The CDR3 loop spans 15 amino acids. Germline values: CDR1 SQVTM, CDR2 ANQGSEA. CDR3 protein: CSTSGTGGEDTEAFF. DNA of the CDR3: TGCAGCACATCCGGGACAGGGGGCGAGGACACTGAAGCTTTCTTT.

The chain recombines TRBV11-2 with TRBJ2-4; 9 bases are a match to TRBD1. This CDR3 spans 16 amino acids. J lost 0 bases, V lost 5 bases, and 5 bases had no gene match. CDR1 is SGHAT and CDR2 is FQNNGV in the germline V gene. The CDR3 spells CASSPAGQGAKNIQYF. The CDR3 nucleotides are TGTGCCAGCAGCCCCGCGGGACAGGGAGCCAAAAACATTCAGTACTTC.

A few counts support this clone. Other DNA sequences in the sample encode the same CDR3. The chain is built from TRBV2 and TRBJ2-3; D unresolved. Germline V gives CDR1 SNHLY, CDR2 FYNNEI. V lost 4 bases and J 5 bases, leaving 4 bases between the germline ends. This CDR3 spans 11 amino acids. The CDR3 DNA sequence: TGTGCCAGCAGTGTCCAAGATACGCAGTATTTT. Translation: CASSVQDTQYF.

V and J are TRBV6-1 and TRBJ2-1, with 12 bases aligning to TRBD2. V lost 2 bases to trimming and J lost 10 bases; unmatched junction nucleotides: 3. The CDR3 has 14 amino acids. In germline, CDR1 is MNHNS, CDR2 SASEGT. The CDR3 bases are TGTGCCAGCAGTGAAAGGCTAGCGGGAGGGGAGCAGTTCTTC. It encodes CASSERLAGGEQFF.

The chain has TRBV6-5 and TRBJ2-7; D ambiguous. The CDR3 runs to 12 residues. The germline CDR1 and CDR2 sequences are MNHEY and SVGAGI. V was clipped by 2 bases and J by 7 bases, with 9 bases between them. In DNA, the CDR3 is TGTGCCAGCAGTTACCCCCTAGGAGAGCAGTACTTC. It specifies CASSYPLGEQYF.

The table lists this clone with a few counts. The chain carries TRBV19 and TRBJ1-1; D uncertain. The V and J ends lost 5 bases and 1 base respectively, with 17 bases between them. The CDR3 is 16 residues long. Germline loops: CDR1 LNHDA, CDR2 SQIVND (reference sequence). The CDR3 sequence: CASSLPGFNENTEAFF. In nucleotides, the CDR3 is TGTGCCAGTAGTCTACCGGGTTTTAATGAGAACACTGAAGCTTTCTTT.

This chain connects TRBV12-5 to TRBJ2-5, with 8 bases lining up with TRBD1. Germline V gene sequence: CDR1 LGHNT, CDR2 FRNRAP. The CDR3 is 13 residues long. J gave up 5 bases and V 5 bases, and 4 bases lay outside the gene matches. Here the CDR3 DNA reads TGTGCTAGTGGTCCCCAGGGGGCGGAGACCCAGTACTTC. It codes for CASGPQGAETQYF.

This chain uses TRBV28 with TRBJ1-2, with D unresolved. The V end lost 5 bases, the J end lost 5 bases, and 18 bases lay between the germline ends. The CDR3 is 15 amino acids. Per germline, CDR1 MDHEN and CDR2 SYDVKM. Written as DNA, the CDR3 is TGTGCCAGCAGTCCCCCGCGGCCGAGAGCGTATGGCTACACCTTC. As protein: CASSPPRPRAYGYTF.

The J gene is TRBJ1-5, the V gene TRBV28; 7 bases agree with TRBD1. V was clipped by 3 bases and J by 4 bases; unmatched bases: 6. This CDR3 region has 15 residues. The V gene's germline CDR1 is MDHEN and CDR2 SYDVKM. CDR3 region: CASSLYTGENQPQHF. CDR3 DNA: TGTGCCAGCAGTTTGTATACAGGGGAGAATCAGCCCCAGCATTTT.

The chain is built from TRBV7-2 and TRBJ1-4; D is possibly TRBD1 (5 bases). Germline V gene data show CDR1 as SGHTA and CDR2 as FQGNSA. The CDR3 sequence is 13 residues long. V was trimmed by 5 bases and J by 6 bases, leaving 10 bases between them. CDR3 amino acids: CASSRGGDEKLFF. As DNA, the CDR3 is TGTGCCAGCAGCCGGGGGGGGGATGAAAAACTGTTTTTT.

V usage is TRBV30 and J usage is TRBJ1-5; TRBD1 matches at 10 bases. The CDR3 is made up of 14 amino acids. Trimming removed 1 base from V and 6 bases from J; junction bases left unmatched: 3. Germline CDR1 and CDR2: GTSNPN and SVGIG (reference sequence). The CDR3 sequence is CAWSATGGGQPQHF. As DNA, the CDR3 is TGTGCCTGGAGTGCGACAGGGGGCGGTCAGCCCCAGCATTTT.

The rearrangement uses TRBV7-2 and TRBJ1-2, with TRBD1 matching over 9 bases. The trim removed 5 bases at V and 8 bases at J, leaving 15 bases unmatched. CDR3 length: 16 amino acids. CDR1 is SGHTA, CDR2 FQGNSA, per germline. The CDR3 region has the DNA TGTGCCAGCAGCCCAGGAGGGGGGGACAGGGCGCTCGGCTACACCTTC. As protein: CASSPGGGDRALGYTF.

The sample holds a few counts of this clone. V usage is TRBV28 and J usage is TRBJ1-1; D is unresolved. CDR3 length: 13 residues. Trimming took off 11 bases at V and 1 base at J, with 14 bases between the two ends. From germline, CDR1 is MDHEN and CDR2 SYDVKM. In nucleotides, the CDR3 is TGTGCCGCTAGTAGGAGTTCGAACACTGAAGCTTTCTTT. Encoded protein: CAASRSSNTEAFF.

The CDR3 coding sequence is TGTGCCAGCAGCGTAGAAGGGCCGGGAAAGGGCGAGCAGTACTTC. Its protein product is CASSVEGPGKGEQYF. The V call is TRBV9, the J call TRBJ2-7, with a possible D match to TRBD2 (5 bases). This CDR3 has 15 amino acids. V was shortened by 0 bases and J by 6 bases, with 16 bases between the two germline ends. Germline CDR1 SGDLS, CDR2 YYNGEE.

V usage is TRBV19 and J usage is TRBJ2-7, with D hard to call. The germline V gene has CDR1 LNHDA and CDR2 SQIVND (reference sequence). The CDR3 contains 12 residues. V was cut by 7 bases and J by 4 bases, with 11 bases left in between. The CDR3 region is CASMSFTYEQYF. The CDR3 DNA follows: TGTGCCAGTATGTCTTTTACTTACGAGCAGTACTTC.

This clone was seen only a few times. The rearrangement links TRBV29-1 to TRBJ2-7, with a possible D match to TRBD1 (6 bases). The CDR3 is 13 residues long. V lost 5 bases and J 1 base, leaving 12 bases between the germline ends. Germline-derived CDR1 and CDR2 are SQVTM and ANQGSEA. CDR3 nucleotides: TGCAGCGTTTCCTCGGGGACATCCTACGAGCAGTACTTC. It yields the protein CSVSSGTSYEQYF.

The CDR3 here is CASSNTGNEKLFF. In DNA form, the CDR3 reads TGCGCCAGCAGTAATACAGGGAATGAAAAACTGTTTTTT. The chain recombines TRBV10-2 with TRBJ1-4; D may be TRBD1 (6 bases). The CDR3 is 13 amino acids. The germline gives CDR1 WSHSY, CDR2 SAAADI. Trimming took 5 bases from V and 5 from J, leaving 9 bases between them.